The following is a T cell receptor (beta chain) sequence with its context. What antigen it recognizes has not been identified. The record originates from a study of CXCR3-negative and CXCR3-positive naive CD8 T cells (dated by TCRdb to between 2018 and 2021). Regarding the research as a whole: About 150 million TRB reads were obtained in total, roughly 1.5 +/- 0.3 million reads per library. Diversity and physicochemical repertoire analyses covered roughly ten donors pooled from two independent experiments. The TRBV-TRBJ cluster analysis covered naive subsets from five or six donors and memory cells from 3 donors.

For each CD8+ T cell subset, flow sorting was done in triplicate, and about 300,000 cells per subset went directly into RLT lysis buffer. To keep memory contaminants out, a stringent definition of naive CD8+ T cells was applied: CD45RO-CCR7+CD27+CD95-. Peripheral blood mononuclear cells were isolated from buffy coats using standard density gradient centrifugation. Naive CXCR3-negative and CXCR3-positive CD8+ T cells were flow-sorted on a FACSAria III. Total RNA was extracted from sorted cells with an RNeasy Mini Kit. Study-level results and caveats: Because surface CD5, which has been linked to self-reactivity in mice, was comparable between naive subsets, TCR interaction strength was also inferred from TRB CDR3 physicochemical properties. Naive CXCR3-negative and CXCR3-positive cells from the same donor showed similar TRBV-TRBJ usage, whereas memory cells showed distinct patterns. Freshly isolated PBMCs were used for most assays because CXCR3 expression partially decreased after cryopreservation. Comparably high repertoire diversity was found in both naive subsets, whereas much lower repertoire diversity was found in memory CD8+ T cells. TRB CDR3s from CXCR3-positive naive cells showed higher hydrophobicity (lower Kidera factor 4), lower energy, and higher strength and volume indices than CXCR3-negative naive cells.

The data were produced on a NextSeq 550. The Human TCR Profiling Kit (MiLaboratory) was used to prepare UMI-labeled 5' RACE TRB cDNA libraries. The full amount of extracted RNA was used for cDNA synthesis, and the full amount of resulting cDNA was used for PCR amplification. The libraries were made side by side, with each library going through the same number of PCR cycles. In the authors' own workflow: MIGEC and MiXCR extracted about 54,000 +/- 9,700 unique UMI-labeled TRB cDNA molecules per library, requiring at least two reads per UMI. On average, each library contained roughly 40,000 +/- 10,000 functional in-frame TRB CDR3 nucleotide clonotypes without stop codons. Diversity metrics, including normalized Shannon-Wiener and Chao1, were computed in VDJtools after downsampling to 5000 UMI-labeled TRB molecules per sample. Clonotype-size-weighted physicochemical properties of the central five CDR3 residues (interaction energy, strength, volume and Kidera factor 4) were computed in VDJtools. After the reads were reprocessed by TCRdb, one entry was made per CDR3 protein sequence, with no DNA. None of the V and J calls come from the authors' own analysis; TCRdb made them. The table for this sample lists tens of thousands of distinct CDR3 sequences. 4% to 5% of the sample belongs to the ten largest clones.

The sample taken for sequencing was naive CXCR3- CD8+ T cells from blood. This specimen's cell subset or site label, interpreted: CD45RO-CCR7+CD27+CD95- naive CD8+ T cells lacking CXCR3 (TNR3-). This receptor was obtained from a human donor in good health. Some clones in this sample may be carry-over from other donors' samples.

The CDR3 region: CASSYSPRLSGGRTDTQYF. The sequence joins TRBV6-2 or TRBV6-3 to TRBJ2-3; TCRdb indicates TRBD2, and absent DNA this call remains unverified. As encoded in the germline V gene, CDR1 is MNHEY while CDR2 is SVGEGT. Taken from cysteine to phenylalanine, the CDR3 has 19 residues. No DNA was logged.